The sequence of this T cell receptor (beta chain) was determined in a study of blood T cell repertoires in COVID-19 (dated by TCRdb to 2019 to 2021). About the full investigation: The collaborator samples originated in the United States, Italy and Spain and spanned the acute and convalescent phases of COVID-19. The material from the prospective study consisted of cDNA or gDNA derived from T cells, B-cell-depleted T cells, or PBMCs. Sample metadata almost always included a de-identified subject ID, COVID-19 status, age in years and sex. The dataset comprised deeply sampled blood TCRbeta repertoires from subjects exposed to, actively infected with, or recovered from COVID-19. Where available, HLA class I and class II types were taken from metadata supplied by the sample provider and were not determined by assay-based typing. The repertoires were made available in a free public database intended to serve as a resource for research on the immune response to SARS-CoV-2. Samples came from the ongoing ImmuneRACE study (first 160 participants) plus 1,254 subjects from 6 global collaborators. Beyond this particular receptor, the publication reports: How much clinical and demographic metadata was included differed by source and by participant, and the metadata was provided uncurated.

The immunoSEQ Assay, a bias-controlled multiplex PCR, was used to amplify TCRbeta CDR3 regions from genomic DNA. The paper's processing steps were these. Within the assay, amplification of reference gene primers was used to estimate how many nucleated cells each sample contained. To quantify the absolute abundance of each unique TCRbeta CDR3 rearrangement, sequence reads were collapsed and filtered. Productive Simpson clonality was computed per sample as the square root of Simpson's diversity index over productive rearrangements. TCRdb provides this immuneACCESS table in a form limited to in-frame rearrangements. Some clones are lacking; in checked studies, under half of them reflect an unresolved V gene, and why the rest are absent is not known. V, J and clone size are those of that table, while D and trimming were read from the DNA. Present in this sample are tens of thousands of clones, around 80% of which were seen just once. The top ten constitute roughly a fifth of the sample.

Turning to this clone: Its specific antigen is unknown. Base qualities are not recorded, but no much larger clone differs from it by a single base.

One collaborating source in Seattle enrolled patients during active infection and followed them longitudinally through the course of disease. The collaborating institutions used their own protocols to collect whole blood in K2EDTA tubes. For TCRbeta analysis, collaborators shipped samples in one of three forms: frozen whole blood, isolated PBMCs, or DNA extracted from either of those sample types. Sequences were obtained from peripheral blood. This TCR derives from a young man with COVID-19, enrolled during active disease.

The DNA reads as follows: TGTGCCAGCAGAAGCCCGAATGGTGAAAAACTGTTTTTT. Translated, this is CASRSPNGEKLFF. The rearranged segments are TRBV12-3 or TRBV12-4 and TRBJ1-4; the D gene assignment is ambiguous. The CDR3 goes from the cysteine to the phenylalanine over 13 residues. Only the CDR3 portion is preserved as DNA: 39 bases, with reading frame beginning at the first base. Trimming removed 6 bases from V and 7 bases from J, leaving 12 bases between the germline ends.